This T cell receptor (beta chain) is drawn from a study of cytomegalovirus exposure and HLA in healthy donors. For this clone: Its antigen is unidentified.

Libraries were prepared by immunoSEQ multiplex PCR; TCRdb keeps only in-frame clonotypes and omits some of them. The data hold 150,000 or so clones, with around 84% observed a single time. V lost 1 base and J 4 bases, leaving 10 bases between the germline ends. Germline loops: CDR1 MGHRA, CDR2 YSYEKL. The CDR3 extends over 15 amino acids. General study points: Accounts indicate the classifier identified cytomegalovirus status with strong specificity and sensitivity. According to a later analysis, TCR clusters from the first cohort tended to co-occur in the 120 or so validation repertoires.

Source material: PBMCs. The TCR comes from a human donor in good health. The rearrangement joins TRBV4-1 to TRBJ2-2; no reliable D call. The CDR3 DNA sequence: TGCGCCAGCAGCCAAGTTTCAGTTACCACCGGGGAGCTGTTTTTT. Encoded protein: CASSQVSVTTGELFF.